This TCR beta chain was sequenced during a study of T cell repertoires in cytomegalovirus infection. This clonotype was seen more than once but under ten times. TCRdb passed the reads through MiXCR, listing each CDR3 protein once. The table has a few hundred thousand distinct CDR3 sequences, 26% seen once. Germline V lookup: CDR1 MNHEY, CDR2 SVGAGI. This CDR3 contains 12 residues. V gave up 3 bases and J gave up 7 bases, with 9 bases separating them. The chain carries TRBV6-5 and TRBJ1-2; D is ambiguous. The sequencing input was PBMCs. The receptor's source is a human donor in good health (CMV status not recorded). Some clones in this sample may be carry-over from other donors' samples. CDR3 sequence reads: CASSYGGIGYTF. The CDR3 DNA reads TGTGCCAGCAGTTATGGAGGGATTGGCTACACCTTC.